A single TCR beta chain is shown here with its context. No cognate antigen has been identified for it. Base qualities are not at hand, and no much larger clone is one base apart. Inclusive of the bounding cysteine and phenylalanine, the CDR3 is 19 residues long. Only the CDR3 region is kept as DNA, spanning 57 bases read in frame from base 1. Between the V and J ends, shortened by 4 bases and 4 bases respectively, the junction contains 26 bases. Based on the germline V gene, the CDR1 and CDR2 sequences are SGHAT and FQNNGV. The library was produced with the immunoSEQ multiplex PCR assay. The source is immuneACCESS, and TCRdb retained only in-frame sequences with V and J called. Part of the clones is not carried over; for the studies checked, unresolved V genes explain less than half of this, and the remainder is unexplained. In this sample the table shows tens of thousands of clones, nearly 95% of which occur a single time. Roughly 0.033% of the sample is held by the ten biggest clonotypes.

The data derive from a study of shared T cell receptors in the human thymus (dated by TCRdb to 2020 to 2022). For the study in its entirety: The study investigated the way shared, self-reactive T-cell receptor alpha chains are produced in the human thymus.

The receptor was isolated from a human donor. The sequencing sample was made of thymocytes. The chain is made from TRBV11-2 and TRBJ2-1; a weak D assignment points to TRBD2 (7 bases agree). CDR3 protein: CASSSKMRRGPDEYNEQFF. The DNA sequence is TGTGCCAGCAGCTCAAAAATGCGGCGGGGGCCGGACGAATACAATGAGCAGTTCTTC.